The rows below give T cell receptor beta chains drawn from one sample of a study of blood T cell repertoires in COVID-19. Here immunoSEQ multiplex PCR was the method, and the copy in TCRdb shows in-frame clones only, minus some. The sample yields 94,000 or so clones, around 84% seen once. The specimen was peripheral blood. The source is a man aged 55 to 69 with acute or convalescent COVID-19. CDR3s include the opening cysteine and the closing phenylalanine or tryptophan. A D gene is named only where the DNA matches it firmly. Size is stated for part of the rows, as once, few or many counts, or as a class when the clone is expanded.

D gene	V gene	clone size	J gene	CDR3 protein	CDR3 DNA
NA	TRBV5-5	NA	TRBJ2-2	CASSFDRTVGELFF	TGTGCCAGCAGCTTTGACAGAACCGTCGGGGAGCTGTTTTTT
TRBD1	TRBV5-1	NA	TRBJ1-5	CASSHRGDAGQGLNQPQHF	TGCGCCAGCAGCCATCGAGGGGACGCGGGACAGGGGTTGAATCAGCCCCAGCATTTT
TRBD1	TRBV7-9	NA	TRBJ2-1	CASSLGDRVLDEQFF	TGTGCCAGCAGCTTAGGGGACAGGGTTTTAGATGAGCAGTTCTTC
TRBD2	TRBV7-6	NA	TRBJ2-1	CASSLAGGGAYNEQFF	TGTGCCAGCAGCTTAGCGGGGGGGGGTGCCTACAATGAGCAGTTCTTC
TRBD1	TRBV18	NA	TRBJ2-5	CASSSGTGAETQYF	TGTGCCAGCTCCTCCGGGACAGGGGCAGAGACCCAGTACTTC
NA	TRBV12-3/TRBV12-4	NA	TRBJ1-5	CASSSGGAQHF	TGTGCCAGCAGTTCGGGGGGGGCCCAGCATTTT
TRBD1	TRBV7-8	NA	TRBJ1-6	CASSSDRGPNSPLHF	TGTGCCAGCAGCTCGGACAGGGGGCCTAATTCACCCCTCCACTTT
NA	TRBV2	NA	TRBJ2-5	CASSEGGSETQYF	TGTGCCAGCAGTGAAGGAGGATCAGAGACCCAGTACTTC
TRBD1	TRBV9	NA	TRBJ2-7	CASSGQGAYEQYF	TGTGCCAGCAGTGGACAGGGGGCCTACGAGCAGTACTTC
NA	TRBV28	NA	TRBJ1-5	CASSFTSSAPVPQHF	TGTGCCAGCAGTTTTACTTCGAGCGCTCCTGTGCCCCAGCATTTT
TRBD2	TRBV6-2/TRBV6-3	NA	TRBJ2-1	CASSHTSGGAGEQFF	TGTGCCAGCAGCCATACTAGCGGGGGGGCGGGTGAGCAGTTCTTC
TRBD2	TRBV7-9	NA	TRBJ2-1	CASSLPGLAGGSYNEQFF	TGTGCCAGCAGCTTACCGGGACTAGCGGGGGGCTCCTACAATGAGCAGTTCTTC
NA	TRBV28	few	TRBJ2-3	CASSRLGLKQYF	TGTGCCAGCAGCCGACTAGGATTAAAGCAGTATTTT
NA	TRBV2	NA	TRBJ1-5	CASSVSGYNQPQHF	TGTGCCAGCAGTGTGTCAGGGTACAATCAGCCCCAGCATTTT
NA	TRBV6-6	NA	TRBJ2-2	CASSYSGKANTGELFF	TGTGCCAGCAGTTACTCCGGGAAAGCGAACACCGGGGAGCTGTTTTTT
TRBD2	TRBV5-1	NA	TRBJ2-3	CASTQLAGGTDTQYF	TGCGCCAGCACGCAACTAGCGGGGGGCACAGATACGCAGTATTTT
NA	TRBV3-1/TRBV3-2	NA	TRBJ2-5	CASSQSGPETQYF	TGTGCCAGCAGCCAGTCAGGTCCTGAGACCCAGTACTTC
NA	TRBV12-3/TRBV12-4	NA	TRBJ2-7	CASSLWASYEQYF	TGTGCCAGCAGTTTGTGGGCGTCCTACGAGCAGTACTTC
NA	TRBV6-1	NA	TRBJ2-2	CASSSQGTRTGELFF	TGTGCCAGCAGTTCACAGGGAACCCGGACCGGGGAGCTGTTTTTT
NA	TRBV3-1/TRBV3-2	NA	TRBJ1-4	CASSQDRGTTNEKLFF	TGTGCCAGCAGCCAAGATCGAGGAACAACTAATGAAAAACTGTTTTTT
NA	TRBV6-5	NA	TRBJ1-6	CASTRSGQRNSPLHF	TGTGCCAGCACCCGGAGTGGACAGCGAAATTCACCCCTCCACTTT